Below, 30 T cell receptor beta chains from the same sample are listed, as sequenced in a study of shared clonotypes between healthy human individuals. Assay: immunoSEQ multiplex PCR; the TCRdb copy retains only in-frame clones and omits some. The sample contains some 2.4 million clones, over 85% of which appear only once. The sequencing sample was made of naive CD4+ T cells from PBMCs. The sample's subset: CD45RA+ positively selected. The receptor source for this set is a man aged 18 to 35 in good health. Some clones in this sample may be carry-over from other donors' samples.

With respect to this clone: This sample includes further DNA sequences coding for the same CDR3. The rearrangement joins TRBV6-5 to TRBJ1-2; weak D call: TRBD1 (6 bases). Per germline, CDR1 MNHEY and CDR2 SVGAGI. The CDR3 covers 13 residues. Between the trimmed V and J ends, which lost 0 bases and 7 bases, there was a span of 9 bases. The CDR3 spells CASSYSGGGGYTF. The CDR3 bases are TGTGCCAGCAGTTACTCAGGGGGTGGTGGCTACACCTTC.

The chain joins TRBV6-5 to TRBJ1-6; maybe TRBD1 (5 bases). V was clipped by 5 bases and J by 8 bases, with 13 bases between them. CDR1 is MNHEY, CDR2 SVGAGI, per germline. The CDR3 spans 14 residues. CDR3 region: CASSATGVDSPLHF. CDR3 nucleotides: TGTGCCAGCAGTGCCACAGGAGTCGATTCACCCCTCCACTTT.

CDR3 sequence reads: CASSRGLAATYEQYF. CDR3 in DNA: TGCGCCAGCAGCCGGGGACTAGCGGCAACCTACGAGCAGTACTTC. The rearrangement links TRBV4-1 to TRBJ2-7; TRBD2 agrees at 11 bases. This CDR3 has 15 amino acids. The junction had 4 bases not matched to a gene; V was cut back by 4 bases and J by 2 bases. The germline V gene encodes CDR1 MGHRA and CDR2 YSYEKL.

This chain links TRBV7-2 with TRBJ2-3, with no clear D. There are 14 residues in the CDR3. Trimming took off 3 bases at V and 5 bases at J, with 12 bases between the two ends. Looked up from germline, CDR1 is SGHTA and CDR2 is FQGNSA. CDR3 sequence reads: CASSFMTNLDTQYF. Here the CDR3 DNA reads TGTGCCAGCAGCTTTATGACGAATCTAGATACGCAGTATTTT.

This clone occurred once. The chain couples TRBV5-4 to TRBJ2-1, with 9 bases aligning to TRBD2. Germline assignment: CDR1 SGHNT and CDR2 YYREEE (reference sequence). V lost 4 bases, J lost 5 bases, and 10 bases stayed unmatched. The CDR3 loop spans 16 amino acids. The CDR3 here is CASSGLAGLANNEQFF. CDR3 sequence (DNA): TGTGCCAGCAGCGGCCTAGCGGGACTAGCTAACAATGAGCAGTTCTTC.

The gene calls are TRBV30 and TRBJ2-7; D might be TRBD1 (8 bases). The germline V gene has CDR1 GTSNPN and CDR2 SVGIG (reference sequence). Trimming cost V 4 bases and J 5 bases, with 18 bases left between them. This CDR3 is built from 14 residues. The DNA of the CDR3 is TGTGCCTGGATCTCGTGGACAGGGACTAACGAGCAGTACTTC. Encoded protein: CAWISWTGTNEQYF.

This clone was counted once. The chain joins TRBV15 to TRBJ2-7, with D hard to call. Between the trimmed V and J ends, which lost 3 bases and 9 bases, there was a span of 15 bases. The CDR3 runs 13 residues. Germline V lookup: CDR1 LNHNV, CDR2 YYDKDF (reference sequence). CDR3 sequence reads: CATSRALLLGQYF. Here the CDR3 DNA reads TGTGCCACCAGCAGGGCTCTTCTCCTTGGGCAGTACTTC.

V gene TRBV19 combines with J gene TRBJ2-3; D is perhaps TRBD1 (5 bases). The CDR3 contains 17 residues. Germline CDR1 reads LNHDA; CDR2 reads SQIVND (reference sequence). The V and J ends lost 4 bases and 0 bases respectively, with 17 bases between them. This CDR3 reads CASSTLGHAFSTDTQYF. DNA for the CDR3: TGTGCCAGTAGTACCCTCGGACACGCATTTAGCACAGATACGCAGTATTTT.

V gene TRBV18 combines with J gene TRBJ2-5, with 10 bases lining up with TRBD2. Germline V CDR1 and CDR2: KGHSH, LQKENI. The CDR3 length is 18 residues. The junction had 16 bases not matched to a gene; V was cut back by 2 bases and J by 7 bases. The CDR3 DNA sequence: TGTGCCAGCTCACCAACCCTAGGACTAGCGGAACACCCAGGGACCCAGTACTTC. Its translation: CASSPTLGLAEHPGTQYF.

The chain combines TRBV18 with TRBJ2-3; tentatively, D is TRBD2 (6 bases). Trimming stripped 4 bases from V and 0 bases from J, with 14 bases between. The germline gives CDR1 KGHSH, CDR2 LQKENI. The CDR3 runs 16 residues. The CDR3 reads CASSRYTTSSTDTQYF. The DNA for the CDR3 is TGTGCCAGCTCACGCTATACCACTAGCAGCACAGATACGCAGTATTTT.

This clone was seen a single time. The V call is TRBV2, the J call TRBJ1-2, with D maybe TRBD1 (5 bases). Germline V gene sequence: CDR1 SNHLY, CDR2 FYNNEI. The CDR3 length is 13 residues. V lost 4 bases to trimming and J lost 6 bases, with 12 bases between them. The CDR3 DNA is TGTGCCAGCAGTGGACAGACTCGAAATGGCTACACCTTC. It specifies CASSGQTRNGYTF.

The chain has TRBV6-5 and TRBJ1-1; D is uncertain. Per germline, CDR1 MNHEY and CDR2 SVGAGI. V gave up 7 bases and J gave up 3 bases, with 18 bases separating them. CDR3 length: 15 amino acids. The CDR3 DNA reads TGTGCCAGCACCACCGTCGGACGGTCGGACACTGAAGCTTTCTTT. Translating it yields CASTTVGRSDTEAFF.

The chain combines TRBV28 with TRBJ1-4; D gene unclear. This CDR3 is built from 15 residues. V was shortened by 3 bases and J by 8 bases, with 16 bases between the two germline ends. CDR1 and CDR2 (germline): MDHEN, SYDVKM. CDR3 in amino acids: CASSFRGVLVEKLFF. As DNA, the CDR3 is TGTGCCAGCAGTTTTCGCGGGGTGTTAGTAGAAAAACTGTTTTTT.

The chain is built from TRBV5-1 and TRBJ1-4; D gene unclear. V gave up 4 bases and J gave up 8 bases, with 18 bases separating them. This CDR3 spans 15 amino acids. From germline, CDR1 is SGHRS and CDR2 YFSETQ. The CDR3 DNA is TGCGCCAGCAGCCTTGGGGTCCCGATGCGGGAAAAACTGTTTTTT. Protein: CASSLGVPMREKLFF.

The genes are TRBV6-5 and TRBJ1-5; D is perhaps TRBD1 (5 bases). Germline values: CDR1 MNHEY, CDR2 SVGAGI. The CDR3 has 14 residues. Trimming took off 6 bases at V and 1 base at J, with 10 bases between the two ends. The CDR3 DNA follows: TGTGCCAGCAGACTGTCAGGGAGCAATCAGCCCCAGCATTTT. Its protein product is CASRLSGSNQPQHF.

The CDR3 sequence: CASSGTSGRTNTGELFF. The CDR3 coding sequence is TGTGCCAGCAGCGGTACTAGCGGGAGGACGAACACCGGGGAGCTGTTTTTT. V and J are TRBV9 and TRBJ2-2, with 12 nucleotides matching TRBD2. The junction had 3 bases not matched to a gene; V was cut back by 3 bases and J by 0 bases. Germline V gene lookup returns CDR1 SGDLS and CDR2 YYNGEE. CDR3 length: 17 residues.

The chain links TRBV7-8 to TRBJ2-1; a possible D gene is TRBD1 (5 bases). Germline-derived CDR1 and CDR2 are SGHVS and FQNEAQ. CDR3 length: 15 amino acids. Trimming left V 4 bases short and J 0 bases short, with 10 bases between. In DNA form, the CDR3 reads TGTGCCAGCAGCTCAGGGCTTAGCTCCTACAATGAGCAGTTCTTC. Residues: CASSSGLSSYNEQFF.

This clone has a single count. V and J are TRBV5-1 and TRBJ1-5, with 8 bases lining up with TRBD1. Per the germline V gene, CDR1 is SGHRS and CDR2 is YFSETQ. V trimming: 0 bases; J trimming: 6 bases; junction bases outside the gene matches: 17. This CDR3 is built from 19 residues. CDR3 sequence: CASSLEPAGQGTGGQPQHF. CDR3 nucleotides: TGCGCCAGCAGCTTGGAGCCGGCCGGACAGGGCACCGGCGGTCAGCCCCAGCATTTT.

The CDR3 nucleotides are TGTGCCAGTAGTATCCGGGGCGGGAGTCCCTACGAGCAGTACTTC. The encoded protein is CASSIRGGSPYEQYF. The genes are TRBV19 and TRBJ2-7; 7 nucleotides agree with TRBD2. The V and J ends lost 3 bases and 2 bases, in that order; junction bases with no gene match: 7. The CDR3 is made up of 15 amino acids. The germline V gene encodes CDR1 LNHDA and CDR2 SQIVND (reference sequence). The full variable domain, completed using reference TRBV19 and TRBJ2-7, is DGGITQSPKYLFRKEGQNVTLSCEQNLNHDAMYWYRQDPGQGLRLIYYSQIVNDFQKGDIAEGYSVSREKKESFPLTVTSAQKNPTAFYLCASSIRGGSPYEQYFGPGTRLTVT.

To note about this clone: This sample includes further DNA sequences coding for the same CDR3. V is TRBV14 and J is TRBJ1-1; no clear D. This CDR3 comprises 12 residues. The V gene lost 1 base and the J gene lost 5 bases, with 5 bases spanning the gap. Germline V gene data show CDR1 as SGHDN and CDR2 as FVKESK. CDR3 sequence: CASSQGATEAFF. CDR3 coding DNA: TGTGCCAGCAGCCAAGGGGCGACTGAAGCTTTCTTT.

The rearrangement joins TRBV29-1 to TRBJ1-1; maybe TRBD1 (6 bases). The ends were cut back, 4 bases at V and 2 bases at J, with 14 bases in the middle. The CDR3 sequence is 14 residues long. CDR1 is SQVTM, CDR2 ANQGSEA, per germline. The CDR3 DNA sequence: TGCAGCGTTGGAGCACGACAGGCAAACACTGAAGCTTTCTTT. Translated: CSVGARQANTEAFF. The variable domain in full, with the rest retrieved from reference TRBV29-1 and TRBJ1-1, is SAVISQKPSRDICQRGTSLTIQCQVDSQVTMMFWYRQQPGQSLTLIATANQGSEATYESGFVIDKFPISRPNLTFSTLTVSNMSPEDSSIYLCSVGARQANTEAFFGQGTRLTVV.

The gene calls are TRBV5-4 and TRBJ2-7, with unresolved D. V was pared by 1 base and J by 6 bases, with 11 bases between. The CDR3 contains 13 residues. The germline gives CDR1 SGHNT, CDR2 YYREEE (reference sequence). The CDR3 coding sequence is TGTGCCAGCAGCTTGTCTGGGGTTAGCGAGCAGTACTTC. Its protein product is CASSLSGVSEQYF.

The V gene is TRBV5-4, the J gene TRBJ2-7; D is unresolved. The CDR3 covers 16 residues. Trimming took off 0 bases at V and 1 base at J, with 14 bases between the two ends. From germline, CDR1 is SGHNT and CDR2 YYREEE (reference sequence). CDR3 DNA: TGTGCCAGCAGCTTGGGCTCCACGACCCCTTCCTACGAGCAGTACTTC. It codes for CASSLGSTTPSYEQYF.

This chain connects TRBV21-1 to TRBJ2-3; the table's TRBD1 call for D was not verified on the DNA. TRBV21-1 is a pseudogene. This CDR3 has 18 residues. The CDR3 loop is CASSKVQGEQGWTDTQYF. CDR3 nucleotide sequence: TGTGCCAGCAGCAAAGTGCAAGGGGAACAGGGGTGGACAGATACGCAGTATTTT.

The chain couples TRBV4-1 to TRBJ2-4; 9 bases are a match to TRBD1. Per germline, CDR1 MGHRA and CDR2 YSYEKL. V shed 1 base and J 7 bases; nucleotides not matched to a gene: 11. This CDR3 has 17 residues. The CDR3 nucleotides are TGCGCCAGCAGCCAAGGGGGGGCCGGACAGGGGAAGAACATTCAGTACTTC. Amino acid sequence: CASSQGGAGQGKNIQYF.

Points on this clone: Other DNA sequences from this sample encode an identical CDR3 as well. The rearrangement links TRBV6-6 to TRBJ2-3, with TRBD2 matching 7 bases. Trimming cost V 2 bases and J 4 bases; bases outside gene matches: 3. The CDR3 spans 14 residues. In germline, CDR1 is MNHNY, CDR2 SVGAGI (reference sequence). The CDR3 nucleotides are TGTGCCAGCAGTTACATTCGGGGGGCAGATACGCAGTATTTT. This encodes CASSYIRGADTQYF.

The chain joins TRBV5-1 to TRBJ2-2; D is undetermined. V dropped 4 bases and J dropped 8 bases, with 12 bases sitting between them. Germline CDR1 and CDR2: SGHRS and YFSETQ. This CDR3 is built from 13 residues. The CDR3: CASSMGPSGELFF. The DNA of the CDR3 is TGCGCCAGCAGCATGGGCCCGTCAGGGGAGCTGTTTTTT. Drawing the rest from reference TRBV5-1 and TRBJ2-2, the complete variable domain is KAGVTQTPRYLIKTRGQQVTLSCSPISGHRSVSWYQQTPGQGLQFLFEYFSETQRNKGNFPGRFSGRQFSNSRSEMNVSTLELGDSALYLCASSMGPSGELFFGEGSRLTVL.

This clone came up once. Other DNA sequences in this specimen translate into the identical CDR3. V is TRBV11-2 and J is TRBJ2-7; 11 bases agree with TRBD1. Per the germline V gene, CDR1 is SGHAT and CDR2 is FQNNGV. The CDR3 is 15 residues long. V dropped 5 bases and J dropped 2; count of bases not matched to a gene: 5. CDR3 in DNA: TGTGCCAGCAGCCTCGGGACAGGGGGTCCCTACGAGCAGTACTTC. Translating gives CASSLGTGGPYEQYF.

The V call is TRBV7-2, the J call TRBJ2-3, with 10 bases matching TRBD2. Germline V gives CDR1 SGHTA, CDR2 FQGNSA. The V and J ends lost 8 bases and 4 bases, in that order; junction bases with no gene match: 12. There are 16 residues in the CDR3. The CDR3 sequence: CASGKNSGRPADTQYF. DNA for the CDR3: TGTGCCAGCGGCAAAAATAGCGGGAGGCCGGCAGATACGCAGTATTTT.

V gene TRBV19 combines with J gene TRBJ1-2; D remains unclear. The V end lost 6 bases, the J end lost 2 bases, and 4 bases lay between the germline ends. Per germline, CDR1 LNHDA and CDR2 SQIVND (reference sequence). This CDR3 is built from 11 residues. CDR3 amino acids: CASSRNYGYTF. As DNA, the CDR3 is TGTGCCAGTAGCCGGAACTATGGCTACACCTTC.